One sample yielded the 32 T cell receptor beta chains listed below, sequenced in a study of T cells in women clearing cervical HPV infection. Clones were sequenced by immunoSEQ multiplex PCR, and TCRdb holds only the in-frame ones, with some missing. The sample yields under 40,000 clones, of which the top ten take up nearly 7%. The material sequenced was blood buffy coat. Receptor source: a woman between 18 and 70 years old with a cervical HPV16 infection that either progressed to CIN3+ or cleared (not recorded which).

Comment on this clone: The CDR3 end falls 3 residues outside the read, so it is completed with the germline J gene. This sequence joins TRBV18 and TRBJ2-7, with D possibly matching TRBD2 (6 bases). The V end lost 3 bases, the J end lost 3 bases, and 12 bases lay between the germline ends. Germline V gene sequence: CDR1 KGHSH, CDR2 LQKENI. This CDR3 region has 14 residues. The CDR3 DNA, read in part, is TGTGCCAGCTCACCTCCGGGACTGGTCTACGAG. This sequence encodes CASSPPGLVYE. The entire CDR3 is CASSPPGLVYEQYF.

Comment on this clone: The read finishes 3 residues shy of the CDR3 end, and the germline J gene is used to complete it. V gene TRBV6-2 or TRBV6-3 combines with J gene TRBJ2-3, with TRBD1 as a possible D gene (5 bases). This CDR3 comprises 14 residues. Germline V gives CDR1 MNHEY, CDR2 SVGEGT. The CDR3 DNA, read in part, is TGTGCCAGCAGATGGACACCGGCCCAAGAGACG. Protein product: CASRWTPAQET. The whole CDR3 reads CASRWTPAQETQYF.

The covered CDR3 bases are TGTGCCAGCAGTGATGACCTAGCGGGGGGCGATGAG. It translates to CASSDDLAGGDE. The complete CDR3 sequence is CASSDDLAGGDEQFF. V gene TRBV2 combines with J gene TRBJ2-1; 11 positions agree with TRBD2. The read gets to within 3 residues of the CDR3 end, and the germline J gene fills in the rest. Losses at the gene ends were 3 bases for V and 8 bases for J; bases not matched to a gene: 6. Germline assignment: CDR1 SNHLY and CDR2 FYNNEI. The CDR3 length is 15 residues.

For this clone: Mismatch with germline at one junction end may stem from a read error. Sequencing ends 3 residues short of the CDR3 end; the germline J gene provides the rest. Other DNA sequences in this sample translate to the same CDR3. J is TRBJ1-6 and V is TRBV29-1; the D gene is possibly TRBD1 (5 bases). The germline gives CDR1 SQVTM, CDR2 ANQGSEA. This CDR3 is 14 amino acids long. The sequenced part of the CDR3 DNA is TGCAGCGCTCGCGTCGGGACTACAAATTCGCCC. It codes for CSARVGTTNSP. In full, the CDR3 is CSARVGTTNSPLHF.

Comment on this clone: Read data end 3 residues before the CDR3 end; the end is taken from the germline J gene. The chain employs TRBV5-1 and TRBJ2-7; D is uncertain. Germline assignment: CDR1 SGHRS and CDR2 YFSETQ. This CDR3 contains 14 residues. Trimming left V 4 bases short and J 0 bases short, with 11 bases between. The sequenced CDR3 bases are TGCGCCAGCAGCGTCTCCTACAGCTCCTACGAG. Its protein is CASSVSYSSYE. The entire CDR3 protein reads CASSVSYSSYEQYF.

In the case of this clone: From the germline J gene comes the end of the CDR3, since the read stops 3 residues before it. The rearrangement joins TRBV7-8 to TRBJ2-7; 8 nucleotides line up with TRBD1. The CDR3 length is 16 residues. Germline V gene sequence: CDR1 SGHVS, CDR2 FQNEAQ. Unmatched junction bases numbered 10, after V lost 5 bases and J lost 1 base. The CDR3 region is CASSTGQGTSSYEQYF. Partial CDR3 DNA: TGTGCCAGCAGCACCGGACAGGGAACCTCTTCCTACGAG.

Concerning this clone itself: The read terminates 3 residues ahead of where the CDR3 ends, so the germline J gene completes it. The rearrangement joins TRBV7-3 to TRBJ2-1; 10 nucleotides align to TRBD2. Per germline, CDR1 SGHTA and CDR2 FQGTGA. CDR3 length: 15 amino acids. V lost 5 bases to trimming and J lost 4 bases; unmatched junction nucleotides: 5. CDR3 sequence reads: CASSQTSGDYNEQFF. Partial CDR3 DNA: TGTGCCAGCAGCCAAACTAGCGGGGATTACAATGAG.

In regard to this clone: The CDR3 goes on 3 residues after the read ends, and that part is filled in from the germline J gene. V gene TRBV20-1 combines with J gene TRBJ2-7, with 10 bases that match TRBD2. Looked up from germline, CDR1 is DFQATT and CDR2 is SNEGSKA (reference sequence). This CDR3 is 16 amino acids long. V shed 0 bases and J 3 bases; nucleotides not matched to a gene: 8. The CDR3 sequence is CSARDVLAGVLYEQYF. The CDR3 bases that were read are TGCAGTGCTAGAGATGTCCTAGCGGGGGTACTCTACGAG.

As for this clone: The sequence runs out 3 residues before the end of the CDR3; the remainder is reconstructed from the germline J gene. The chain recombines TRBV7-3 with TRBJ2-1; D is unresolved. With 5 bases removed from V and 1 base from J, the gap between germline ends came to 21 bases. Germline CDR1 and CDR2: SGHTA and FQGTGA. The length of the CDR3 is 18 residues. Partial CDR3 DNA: TGTGCCAGCAGCCGGAATGGTCATGCGGATTATTCCTACAATGAG. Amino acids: CASSRNGHADYSYNE. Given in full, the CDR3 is CASSRNGHADYSYNEQFF.

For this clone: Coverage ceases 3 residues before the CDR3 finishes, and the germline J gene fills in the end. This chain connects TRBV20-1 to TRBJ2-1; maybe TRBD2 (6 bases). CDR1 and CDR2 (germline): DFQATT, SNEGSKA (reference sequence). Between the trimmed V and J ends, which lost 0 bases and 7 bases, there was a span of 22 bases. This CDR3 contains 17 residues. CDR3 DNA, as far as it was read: TGCAGTGCTAGAGAGCTTCCGGGACTCCGCCCTCCTAATGAG. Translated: CSARELPGLRPPNE. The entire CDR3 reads CSARELPGLRPPNEQFF.

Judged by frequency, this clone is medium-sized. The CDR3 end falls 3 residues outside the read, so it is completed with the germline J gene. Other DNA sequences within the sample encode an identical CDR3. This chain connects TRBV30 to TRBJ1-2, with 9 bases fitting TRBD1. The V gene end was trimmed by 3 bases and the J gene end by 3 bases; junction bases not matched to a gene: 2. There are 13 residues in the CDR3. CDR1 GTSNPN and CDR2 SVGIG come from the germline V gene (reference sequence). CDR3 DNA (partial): TGTGCCTGGAGGGGGACAGGGTACTATGGC. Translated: CAWRGTGYYG. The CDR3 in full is CAWRGTGYYGYTF.

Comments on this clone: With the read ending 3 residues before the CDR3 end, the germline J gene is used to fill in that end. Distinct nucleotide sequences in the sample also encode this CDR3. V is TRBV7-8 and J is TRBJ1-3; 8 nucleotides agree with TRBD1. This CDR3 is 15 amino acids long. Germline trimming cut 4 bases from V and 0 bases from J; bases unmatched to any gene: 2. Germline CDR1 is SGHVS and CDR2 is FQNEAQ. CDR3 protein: CASSYGTGSGNTIYF. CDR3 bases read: TGTGCCAGCAGCTACGGGACAGGCTCTGGAAACACC. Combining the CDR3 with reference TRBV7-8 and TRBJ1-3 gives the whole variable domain GAGVSQSPRYKVAKRGQDVALRCDPISGHVSLFWYQQALGQGPEFLTYFQNEAQLDKSGLPSDRFFAERPEGSVSTLKIQRTQQEDSAVYLCASSYGTGSGNTIYFGEGSWLTVV.

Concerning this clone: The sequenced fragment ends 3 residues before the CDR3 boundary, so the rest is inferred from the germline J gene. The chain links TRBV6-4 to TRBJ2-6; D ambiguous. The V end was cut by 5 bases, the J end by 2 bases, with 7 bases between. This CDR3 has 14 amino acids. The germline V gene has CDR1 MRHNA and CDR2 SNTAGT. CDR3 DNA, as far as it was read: TGTGCCAGCAGTCAAGAGGCTGGGGCCAACGTC. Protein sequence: CASSQEAGANV. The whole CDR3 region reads CASSQEAGANVLTF.

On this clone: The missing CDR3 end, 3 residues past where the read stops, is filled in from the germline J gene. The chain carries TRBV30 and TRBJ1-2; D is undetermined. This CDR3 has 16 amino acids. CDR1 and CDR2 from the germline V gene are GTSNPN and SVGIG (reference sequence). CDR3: CAWKGVPDYPAGGYTF. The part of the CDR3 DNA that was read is TGTGCCTGGAAGGGTGTGCCGGACTACCCGGCGGGCGGC.

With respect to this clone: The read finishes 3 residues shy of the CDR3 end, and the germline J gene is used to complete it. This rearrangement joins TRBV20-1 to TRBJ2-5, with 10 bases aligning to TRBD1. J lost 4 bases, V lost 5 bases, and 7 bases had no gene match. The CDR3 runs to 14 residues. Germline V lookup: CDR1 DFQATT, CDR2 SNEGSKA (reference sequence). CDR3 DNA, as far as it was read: TGCAGTGCTTTACCCGGGACAGGGGCAGAGACC. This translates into CSALPGTGAET. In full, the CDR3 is CSALPGTGAETQYF.

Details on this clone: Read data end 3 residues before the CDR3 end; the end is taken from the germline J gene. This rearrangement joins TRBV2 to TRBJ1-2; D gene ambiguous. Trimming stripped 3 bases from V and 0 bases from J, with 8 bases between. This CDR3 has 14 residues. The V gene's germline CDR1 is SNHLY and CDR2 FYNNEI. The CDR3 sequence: CASSEALTNYGYTF. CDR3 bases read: TGTGCCAGCAGTGAGGCCCTGACTAACTATGGC.

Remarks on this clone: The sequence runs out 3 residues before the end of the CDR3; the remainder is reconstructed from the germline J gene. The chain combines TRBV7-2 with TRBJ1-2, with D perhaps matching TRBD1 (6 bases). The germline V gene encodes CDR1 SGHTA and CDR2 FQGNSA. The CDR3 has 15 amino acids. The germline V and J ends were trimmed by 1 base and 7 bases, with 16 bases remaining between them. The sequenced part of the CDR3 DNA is TGTGCCAGCAGCTTAGTGGGGGGGGCTTATCGTGGC. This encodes CASSLVGGAYRG. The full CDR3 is CASSLVGGAYRGYTF.

The CDR3 is CALGAAGPSGNTIYF. The sequenced CDR3 bases are TGTGCCCTGGGGGCGGCAGGGCCCTCTGGAAACACC. The rearrangement uses TRBV6-4 and TRBJ1-3; D possibly corresponds to TRBD1 (6 bases). The missing CDR3 end, 3 residues past where the read stops, is filled in from the germline J gene. The germline V gene encodes CDR1 MRHNA and CDR2 SNTAGT. CDR3 length: 15 residues. The germline V and J ends were trimmed by 11 bases and 0 bases, with 17 bases remaining between them.

CDR3 in amino acids: CASSEAGGADYGPQHF. CDR3 bases read: TGTGCCAGCAGTGAGGCAGGGGGCGCGGATTATGGGCCC. This chain connects TRBV6-1 to TRBJ1-5; the match to TRBD1 covers 8 bases. From the germline J gene comes the end of the CDR3, since the read stops 3 residues before it. The CDR3 extends over 16 amino acids. Trimming at V came to 3 bases and at J to 9 bases, leaving 13 bases not matched to a gene. From germline, CDR1 is MNHNS and CDR2 SASEGT.

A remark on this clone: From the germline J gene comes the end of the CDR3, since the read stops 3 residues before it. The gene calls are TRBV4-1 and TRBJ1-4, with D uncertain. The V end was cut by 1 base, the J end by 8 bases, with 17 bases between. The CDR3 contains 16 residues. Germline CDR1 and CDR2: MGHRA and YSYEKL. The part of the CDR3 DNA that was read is TGCGCCAGCAGCCAAGTCAGCTGGCGGGTAGTGGAAAAA. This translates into CASSQVSWRVVEK. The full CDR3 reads CASSQVSWRVVEKLFF.

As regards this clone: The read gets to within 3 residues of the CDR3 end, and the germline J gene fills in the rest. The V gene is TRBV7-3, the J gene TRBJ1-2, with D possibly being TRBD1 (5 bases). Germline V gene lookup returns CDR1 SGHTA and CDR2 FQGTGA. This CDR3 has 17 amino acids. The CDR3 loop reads CASSSLFLTDSPYDYTF. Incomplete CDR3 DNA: TGTGCCAGCAGCTCCCTCTTCCTGACAGACAGCCCCTACGAC.

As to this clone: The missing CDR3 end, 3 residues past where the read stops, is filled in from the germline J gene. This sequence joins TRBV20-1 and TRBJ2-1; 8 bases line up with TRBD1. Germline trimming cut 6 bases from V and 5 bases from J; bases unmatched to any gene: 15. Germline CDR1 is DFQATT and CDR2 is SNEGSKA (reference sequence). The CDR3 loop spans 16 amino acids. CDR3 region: CSASSSRDRSNNEQFF. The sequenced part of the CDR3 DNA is TGCAGTGCGTCTAGCAGCCGGGACAGGAGTAACAATGAG.

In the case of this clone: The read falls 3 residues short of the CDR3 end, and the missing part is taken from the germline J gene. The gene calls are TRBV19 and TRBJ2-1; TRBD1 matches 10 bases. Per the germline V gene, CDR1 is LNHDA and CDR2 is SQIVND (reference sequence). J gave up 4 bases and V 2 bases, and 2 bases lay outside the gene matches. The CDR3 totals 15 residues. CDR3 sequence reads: CASSIWGQGYNEQFF. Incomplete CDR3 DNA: TGTGCCAGTAGTATATGGGGACAGGGGTACAATGAG.

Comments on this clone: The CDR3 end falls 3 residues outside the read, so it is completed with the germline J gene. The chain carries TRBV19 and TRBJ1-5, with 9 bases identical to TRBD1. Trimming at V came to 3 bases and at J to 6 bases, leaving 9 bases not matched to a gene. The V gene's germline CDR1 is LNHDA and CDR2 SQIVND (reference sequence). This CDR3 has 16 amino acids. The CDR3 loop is CASSIAGTGLGQPQHF. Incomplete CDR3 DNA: TGTGCCAGTAGTATTGCGGGGACAGGGCTAGGTCAGCCC.

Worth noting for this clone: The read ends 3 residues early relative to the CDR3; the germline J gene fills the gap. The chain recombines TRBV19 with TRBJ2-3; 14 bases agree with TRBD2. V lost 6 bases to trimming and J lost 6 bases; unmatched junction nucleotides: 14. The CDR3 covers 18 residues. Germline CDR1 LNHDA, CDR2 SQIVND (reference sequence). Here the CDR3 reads CASRTRMGLAGARDTQYF. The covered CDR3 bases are TGTGCCAGTAGGACCAGAATGGGACTAGCGGGGGCTCGGGATACG.

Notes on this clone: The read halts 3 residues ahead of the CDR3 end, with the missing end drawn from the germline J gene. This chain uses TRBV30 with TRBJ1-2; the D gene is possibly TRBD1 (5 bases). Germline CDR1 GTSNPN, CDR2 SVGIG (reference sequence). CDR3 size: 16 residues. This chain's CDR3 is CAWTAVSARARDGYTF. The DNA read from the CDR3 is TGTGCCTGGACCGCGGTGTCGGCCAGGGCCAGAGACGGC.

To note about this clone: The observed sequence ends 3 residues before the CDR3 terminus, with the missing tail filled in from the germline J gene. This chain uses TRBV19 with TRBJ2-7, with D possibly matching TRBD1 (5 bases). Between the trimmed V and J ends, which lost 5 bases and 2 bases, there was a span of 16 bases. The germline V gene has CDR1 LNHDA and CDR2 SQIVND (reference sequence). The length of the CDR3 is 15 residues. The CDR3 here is CASSPRTSVAYEQYF. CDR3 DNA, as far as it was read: TGTGCCAGTAGTCCCCGGACATCCGTAGCCTACGAG.

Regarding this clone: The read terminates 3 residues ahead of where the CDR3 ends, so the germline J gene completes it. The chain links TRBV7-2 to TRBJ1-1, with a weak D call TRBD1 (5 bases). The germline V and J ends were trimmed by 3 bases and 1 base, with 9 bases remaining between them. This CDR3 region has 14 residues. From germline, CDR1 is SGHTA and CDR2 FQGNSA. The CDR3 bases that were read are TGTGCCAGCAGCTTCCGACAGAAGAACACTGAA. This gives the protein CASSFRQKNTE. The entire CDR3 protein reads CASSFRQKNTEAFF.

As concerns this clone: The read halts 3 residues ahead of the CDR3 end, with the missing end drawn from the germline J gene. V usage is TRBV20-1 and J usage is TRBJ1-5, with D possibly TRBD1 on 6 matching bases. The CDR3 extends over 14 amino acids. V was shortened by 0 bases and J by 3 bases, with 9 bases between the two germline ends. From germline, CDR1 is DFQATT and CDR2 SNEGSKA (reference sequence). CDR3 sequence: CSAREDRFNQPQHF. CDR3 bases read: TGCAGTGCTAGAGAGGACAGATTCAATCAGCCC.

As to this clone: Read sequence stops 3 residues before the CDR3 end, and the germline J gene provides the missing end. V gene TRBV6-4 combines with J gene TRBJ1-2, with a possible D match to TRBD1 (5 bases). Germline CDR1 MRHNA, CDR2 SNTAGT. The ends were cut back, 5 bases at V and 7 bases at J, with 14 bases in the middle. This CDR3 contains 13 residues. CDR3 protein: CASSSFQGSGYTF. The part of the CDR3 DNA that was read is TGTGCCAGCAGTTCATTTCAGGGTTCTGGC.

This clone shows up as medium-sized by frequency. CDR3 bases read: TGTGCCAGCAGTCTAAGACATGGAAAACAAAACATT. It codes for CASSLRHGKQNI. The whole CDR3 is CASSLRHGKQNIQYF. The J gene is TRBJ2-4, the V gene TRBV28; no definite D call. The read terminates 3 residues ahead of where the CDR3 ends, so the germline J gene completes it. Germline CDR1 MDHEN, CDR2 SYDVKM. This CDR3 region has 15 residues. The V end lost 5 bases, the J end lost 5 bases, and 16 bases lay between the germline ends. Drawing the rest from reference TRBV28 and TRBJ2-4, the complete variable domain is DVKVTQSSRYLVKRTGEKVFLECVQDMDHENMFWYRQDPGLGLRLIYFSYDVKMKEKGDIPEGYSVSREKKERFSLILESASTNQTSMYLCASSLRHGKQNIQYFGAGTRLSVL.

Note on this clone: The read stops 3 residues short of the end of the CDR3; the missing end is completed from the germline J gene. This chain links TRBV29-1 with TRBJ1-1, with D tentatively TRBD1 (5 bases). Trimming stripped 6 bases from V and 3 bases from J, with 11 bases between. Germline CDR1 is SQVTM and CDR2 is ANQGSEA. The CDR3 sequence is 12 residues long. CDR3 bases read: TGCAGCGTGGGGCGGTTGGACACTGAA. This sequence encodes CSVGRLDTE. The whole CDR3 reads CSVGRLDTEAFF.